The 21 T cell receptor beta chains in this list originate from one sample, sequenced in a study of radiation and T cells in renal cell carcinoma. Time point noted: blood 4 weeks post-SBRT, at nephrectomy. Treatment of the sample: 15 Gy SBRT to primary tumor, nephrectomy 4 weeks later. Clones were sequenced by immunoSEQ multiplex PCR, and TCRdb holds only the in-frame ones, with some missing. The sample has about 78,000 clones; roughly nine tenths are singletons. The specimen was blood, collected from a patient whose treatment included radiotherapy and nephrectomy. These receptors originate from a woman in her 70s with renal cell carcinoma.

The genes are TRBV28 and TRBJ1-1; no definite D call. Deletions cut 3 bases from V and 1 base from J, with 9 bases between. There are 14 residues in the CDR3. Germline V gene sequence: CDR1 MDHEN, CDR2 SYDVKM. DNA of the CDR3: TGTGCCAGCAGTTTTGTTGGCGGGAACACTGAAGCTTTCTTT. Translating it yields CASSFVGGNTEAFF.

V is TRBV7-2 and J is TRBJ2-3; 11 bases line up with TRBD2. CDR3 length: 17 residues. The V segment lost 5 bases and the J segment 4 bases; nucleotides outside the gene matches: 11. Per the germline V gene, CDR1 is SGHTA and CDR2 is FQGNSA. CDR3 sequence: CASSARRLAGSADTQYF. The DNA of the CDR3 is TGTGCCAGCAGCGCTCGCCGACTAGCGGGGAGCGCAGATACGCAGTATTTT.

Written as DNA, the CDR3 is TGCGCCAGCAGCCAAGAGGGCAGGGGGTACGAGCAGTACTTC. This sequence encodes CASSQEGRGYEQYF. The V gene is TRBV4-3, the J gene TRBJ2-7; 7 bases map to TRBD1. The CDR3 spans 14 residues. Trimming removed 0 bases from V and 4 bases from J; junction bases left unmatched: 3. Germline-derived CDR1 and CDR2 are LGHNA and YSLEER.

This sequence joins TRBV5-6 and TRBJ1-1; unclear D gene. Trimming removed 2 bases at V and 1 base at J, with 6 bases between. Germline lookup yields CDR1 SGHDT and CDR2 YYEEEE. The CDR3 covers 13 residues. The CDR3 loop reads CASSFLPNTEAFF. CDR3 DNA: TGTGCCAGCAGCTTTTTACCGAACACTGAAGCTTTCTTT. Complete variable domain (other parts from reference TRBV5-6 and TRBJ1-1): DAGVTQSPTHLIKTRGQQVTLRCSPKSGHDTVSWYQQALGQGPQFIFQYYEEEERQRGNFPDRFSGHQFPNYSSELNVNALLLGDSALYLCASSFLPNTEAFFGQGTRLTVV.

The chain is built from TRBV27 and TRBJ2-7; 11 nucleotides align to TRBD1. Per germline, CDR1 MNHEY and CDR2 SMNVEV (reference sequence). With 6 bases clipped from V and 4 bases from J, the junction kept 2 bases outside the gene matches. This CDR3 is 13 amino acids long. Written as DNA, the CDR3 is TGTGCCAGCAGCCGGGACAGGGGGTACGAGCAGTACTTC. This encodes CASSRDRGYEQYF.

This chain uses TRBV9 with TRBJ2-2; TRBD2 matches 14 bases. The CDR3 is made up of 17 amino acids. From germline, CDR1 is SGDLS and CDR2 YYNGEE. The V gene end was trimmed by 3 bases and the J gene end by 4 bases; junction bases not matched to a gene: 5. CDR3 amino acids: CASSGGLAGGPTGELFF. Written as DNA, the CDR3 is TGTGCCAGCAGCGGAGGACTAGCGGGGGGTCCCACCGGGGAGCTGTTTTTT.

This clone was detected a few times. The rearrangement joins TRBV19 to TRBJ1-1, with D maybe TRBD1 (6 bases). Germline CDR1 is LNHDA and CDR2 is SQIVND (reference sequence). The CDR3 extends over 16 amino acids. The V end lost 4 bases, the J end lost 0 bases, and 15 bases lay between the germline ends. Here the CDR3 reads CASSKEYRVVNTEAFF. The DNA of the CDR3 is TGTGCCAGTAGTAAAGAATACAGGGTAGTGAACACTGAAGCTTTCTTT.

Here the CDR3 DNA reads TGTGCCAGCAGCTTAGCACGGTATCAGCCCCAGCATTTT. Protein product: CASSLARYQPQHF. The genes are TRBV7-8 and TRBJ1-5; D is ambiguous. This CDR3 spans 13 amino acids. V lost 0 bases and J lost 5, with 5 bases in between. CDR1 and CDR2 from the germline V gene are SGHVS and FQNEAQ.

The chain is built from TRBV6-5 and TRBJ2-5; perhaps TRBD1 as D (6 bases). The CDR3 is 16 amino acids. Germline V CDR1 and CDR2: MNHEY, SVGAGI. With 0 bases removed from V and 5 bases from J, the gap between germline ends came to 16 bases. CDR3 region: CASSYSGPIRGETQYF. CDR3 sequence (DNA): TGTGCCAGCAGTTACTCTGGCCCCATTAGGGGGGAGACCCAGTACTTC.

This chain uses TRBV6-4 with TRBJ2-3, with TRBD1 as a possible D gene (5 bases). The CDR3 is 12 amino acids. The ends were cut back, 5 bases at V and 4 bases at J, with 7 bases in the middle. Looked up from germline, CDR1 is MRHNA and CDR2 is SNTAGT. CDR3 in amino acids: CASSQGPDTQYF. Here the CDR3 DNA reads TGTGCCAGCAGTCAGGGCCCAGATACGCAGTATTTT.

The CDR3 region has the DNA TGTGCCAGCAGGGGGACAGGGGAGAACTATGGCTACACCTTC. This gives the protein CASRGTGENYGYTF. The V and J genes are TRBV6-6 and TRBJ1-2; 10 bases fit TRBD1. CDR1 and CDR2 (germline): MNHNY, SVGAGI (reference sequence). The CDR3 length is 14 residues. V lost 6 bases and J lost 2; bases outside the gene matches: 3.

The rearrangement uses TRBV10-3 and TRBJ2-1, with D uncertain. Germline V lookup: CDR1 ENHRY, CDR2 SYGVKD. This CDR3 is 10 amino acids long. V was trimmed by 6 bases and J by 9 bases, leaving 6 bases between them. CDR3 sequence: CAIRDGEQFF. The DNA of the CDR3 is TGTGCCATCAGGGATGGTGAGCAGTTCTTC.

This chain connects TRBV9 to TRBJ2-5; D might be TRBD2 (6 bases). Trimming removed 4 bases from V and 4 bases from J, with 17 bases in between. The germline gives CDR1 SGDLS, CDR2 YYNGEE. The CDR3 runs to 15 residues. The CDR3 reads CASSFSTSESETQYF. The CDR3 DNA reads TGTGCCAGCAGCTTCTCGACTAGTGAATCAGAGACCCAGTACTTC.

The gene calls are TRBV20-1 and TRBJ1-2; 7 bases map to TRBD1. The CDR3 spans 11 residues. V dropped 5 bases and J dropped 8; count of bases not matched to a gene: 5. CDR1 is DFQATT, CDR2 SNEGSKA, per germline (reference sequence). CDR3 region: CSAGTDEGYTF. CDR3 in DNA: TGCAGTGCTGGGACAGACGAGGGCTACACCTTC.

This clone was observed once. The chain recombines TRBV13 with TRBJ2-1, with a tentative D call TRBD2 (5 bases). V shed 0 bases and J shed 8 bases, with 11 bases lying between them. Germline loops: CDR1 PRHDT, CDR2 FYEKMQ (reference sequence). The CDR3 totals 14 residues. In DNA, the CDR3 is TGTGCCAGCAGCTTAGGTCTAGCCGGGGATGAGCAGTTCTTC. Protein sequence: CASSLGLAGDEQFF.

V usage is TRBV9 and J usage is TRBJ2-1; 8 bases map to TRBD2. Germline V gene lookup returns CDR1 SGDLS and CDR2 YYNGEE. The CDR3 spans 14 residues. V trimming: 0 bases; J trimming: 9 bases; junction bases outside the gene matches: 5. CDR3 in amino acids: CASSVAGGPGEQFF. The CDR3 bases are TGTGCCAGCAGCGTAGCGGGGGGGCCGGGTGAGCAGTTCTTC.

This chain connects TRBV9 to TRBJ1-1; D is uncertain. This CDR3 region has 13 residues. Trimming shortened V by 0 bases and J by 5 bases, and 8 bases separated the two germline ends. Per germline, CDR1 SGDLS and CDR2 YYNGEE. The CDR3 protein is CASSVVSNTEAFF. CDR3 nucleotides: TGTGCCAGCAGCGTAGTTTCCAATACTGAAGCTTTCTTT.

V usage is TRBV5-1 and J usage is TRBJ2-3, with D perhaps being TRBD1 or TRBD2 (6 bases each). This CDR3 is 17 amino acids long. Germline loops: CDR1 SGHRS, CDR2 YFSETQ. Trimming removed 0 bases from V and 0 bases from J, with 14 bases in between. The CDR3 region is CASSLVGGGLSTDTQYF. The CDR3 bases are TGCGCCAGCAGCTTGGTCGGAGGGGGGCTTAGCACAGATACGCAGTATTTT.

This clone was detected only a few times. This chain uses TRBV28 with TRBJ1-1; TRBD1 is a possible D gene (6 bases). V lost 6 bases and J lost 5, with 19 bases in between. The germline CDR1 and CDR2 sequences are MDHEN and SYDVKM. The CDR3 is 15 residues long. In DNA, the CDR3 is TGTGCCAGCAGCCTCCAGGGGACATCGAAGACTGAAGCTTTCTTT. It specifies CASSLQGTSKTEAFF.

The chain combines TRBV5-1 with TRBJ2-3; perhaps TRBD1 as D (5 bases). CDR1 and CDR2 (germline): SGHRS, YFSETQ. This CDR3 comprises 15 residues. V was clipped by 3 bases and J by 2 bases, with 13 bases between them. In nucleotides, the CDR3 is TGCGCCAGCAGCTCGCTAGGGGATTACACAGATACGCAGTATTTT. Protein product: CASSSLGDYTDTQYF.

The chain links TRBV5-4 to TRBJ2-2; TRBD2 aligns across 10 bases. This CDR3 contains 17 residues. V was clipped by 3 bases and J by 4 bases; unmatched bases: 9. Germline V gene lookup returns CDR1 SGHNT and CDR2 YYREEE (reference sequence). The CDR3 region has the DNA TGTGCCAGCAGCTCGTCATGGCCTAGCGGGGGCACCGGGGAGCTGTTTTTT. This translates into CASSSSWPSGGTGELFF.